The 7 T cell receptor beta chains reported below all come from one sample, sequenced in a study of T-cell memory formation after mild COVID-19 (dated by TCRdb to 2020 to 2022). Libraries were made using 5' RACE. The reads were generated on an Illumina NovaSeq 6000. TCRdb redid the processing of the public reads, applying fastp at Q25 and MiXCR, and retained in-frame beta chains. CDR3 protein duplicates are merged, each entry listing the most common genes and DNA. The sample includes 300,000 to 350,000 distinct CDR3 sequences, with around 15% observed a single time. Of the sample, 21% falls within the top ten clones. Sequencing was done on a sample of PBMCs or a T cell subset sorted from them (not recorded which). These receptors all come from a man aged 18 to 35 who had mild COVID-19 (a few samples of this study predate the infection). The sample titles of this study are shuffled in the database, so cell type and time point are left out; the donor was told from shared clones.

The J gene is TRBJ1-2, the V gene TRBV3-1; D is uncertain. V was clipped by 1 base and J by 3 bases, with 9 bases between them. The germline CDR1 and CDR2 sequences are LGHDT and YNNKEL (reference sequence). The CDR3 runs 14 residues. This CDR3 reads CASSQVSTHYGYTF. The CDR3 DNA reads TGTGCCAGCAGCCAAGTGAGCACTCACTATGGCTACACCTTC. Full variable domain (missing parts from reference TRBV3-1 and TRBJ1-2): DTAVSQTPKYLVTQMGNDKSIKCEQNLGHDTMYWYKQDSKKFLKIMFSYNNKELIINETVPNRFSPKSPDKAHLNLHINSLELGDSAVYFCASSQVSTHYGYTFGSGTRLTVV.

Many counts were recorded for this clonotype. This chain joins TRBV9 and TRBJ2-3, with 14 positions matching TRBD2. The CDR3 length is 18 residues. The junction had 8 bases not matched to a gene; V was cut back by 3 bases and J by 2 bases. Germline assignment: CDR1 SGDLS and CDR2 YYNGEE. In DNA, the CDR3 is TGTGCCAGCAGCGCCCCCGGGACTAGCGGGGGAATCACAGATACGCAGTATTTT. The encoded protein is CASSAPGTSGGITDTQYF.

The rearrangement joins TRBV6-5 to TRBJ2-1; TRBD1 might be the D (6 bases). Germline loops: CDR1 MNHEY, CDR2 SVGAGI. The CDR3 extends over 13 amino acids. V lost 6 bases and J lost 4, with 10 bases in between. The CDR3 reads CASRHGQYNEQFF. The CDR3 nucleotides read TGTGCCAGCAGGCACGGACAGTACAATGAGCAGTTCTTC.

This chain uses TRBV6-2 or TRBV6-3 with TRBJ2-1; D is perhaps TRBD2 (5 bases). Trimming left V 0 bases short and J 7 bases short, with 10 bases between. This CDR3 is 14 amino acids long. Germline CDR1 is MNHEY and CDR2 is SVGEGT. The CDR3 protein is CASSYSASTNEQFF. The CDR3, as DNA: TGTGCCAGCAGTTACTCCGCTAGCACGAATGAGCAGTTCTTC.

This chain connects TRBV4-3 to TRBJ1-6, with 7 bases matching TRBD1. J lost 8 bases, V lost 5 bases, and 9 bases had no gene match. Germline CDR1 and CDR2: LGHNA and YSLEER. The CDR3 has 15 residues. This CDR3 is CASSIRDRGDSPLHF. The CDR3 DNA sequence: TGCGCCAGCAGCATACGGGACAGAGGAGATTCACCCCTCCACTTT.

J is TRBJ1-5 and V is TRBV6-5; perhaps TRBD1 as D (5 bases). Germline loops: CDR1 MNHEY, CDR2 SVGAGI. The V end lost 9 bases, the J end lost 6 bases, and 15 bases lay between the germline ends. The CDR3 totals 13 residues. The CDR3 DNA is TGTGCCAGTGGATCGACGGGGGGTCAGCCCCAGCATTTT. This encodes CASGSTGGQPQHF.

A few counts support this clonotype. The rearrangement joins TRBV7-2 to TRBJ1-2; 7 bases agree with TRBD1. The V segment lost 3 bases and the J segment 8 bases; nucleotides outside the gene matches: 12. Germline CDR1 reads SGHTA; CDR2 reads FQGNSA. The CDR3 has 15 residues. The CDR3 reads CASSFPRGQPGGYTF. The CDR3 nucleotides read TGTGCCAGCAGCTTTCCGAGGGGACAGCCGGGGGGCTACACCTTC.